Listed below are T cell receptor beta chains from one sample, sequenced in a study of CD8+ T cells in alopecia areata. Produced via immunoSEQ multiplex PCR; TCRdb's table is partial and in-frame only. Of about 190,000 clones in the sample, about 60% were seen once. This sample comprised CD8+ T cells sorted from blood, obtained at week 24, from a patient treated with tofacitinib. Receptors originate from a human donor with alopecia areata. CDR3s include the opening cysteine and the closing phenylalanine or tryptophan. D genes are given only for firm matches. Rows may omit the clone size; those that give it use once, few, many or a size class.

V gene	J gene	clone size	CDR3 length	D gene	CDR3 DNA	CDR3 protein
TRBV5-1	TRBJ2-7	.	15	TRBD1	TGCGCCAGCAGCTCGCCGGGACAGGGGTCTTACGAGCAGTACTTC	CASSSPGQGSYEQYF
TRBV2	TRBJ1-6	few	13	.	TGTGCCAGCATCAGTGCTGGTACTTCACCCCTCCACTTT	CASISAGTSPLHF
TRBV7-3	TRBJ2-3	.	20	TRBD2	TGTGCCAGCAGCGGGCACTCGGGACTAGCGGGGGGCCACCGCACAGATACGCAGTATTTT	CASSGHSGLAGGHRTDTQYF
TRBV7-2	TRBJ2-2	.	18	TRBD2	TGTGCCAGCAGTTTGCCGGGACTAGCGGGGTTGGACACCGGGGAGCTGTTTTTT	CASSLPGLAGLDTGELFF
TRBV29-1	TRBJ1-2	.	12	TRBD1	TGCAGCGCTCGGGACAGGTACTATGGCTACACCTTC	CSARDRYYGYTF
TRBV29-1	TRBJ1-1	.	16	TRBD1	TGCAGCGTTCCTACCGGGACAGGGGATCTAGGAGCTGAAGCTTTCTTT	CSVPTGTGDLGAEAFF
TRBV14	TRBJ1-2	.	16	.	TGTGCCAGCAGCCAAGACCAGGGCCCCCTCATCTATGGCTACACCTTC	CASSQDQGPLIYGYTF
TRBV6-5	TRBJ2-1	few	13	.	TGTGCCAGCCAGGAGCTCCTGGGCAATGAGCAGTTCTTC	CASQELLGNEQFF
TRBV4-2	TRBJ1-6	few	12	.	TGTGCCAGCAGCCAGACTGGATCACCCCTCCACTTT	CASSQTGSPLHF
TRBV6-5	TRBJ2-5	few	12	.	TGTGCCAGCAGTTACCCACCAGAGACCCAGTACTTC	CASSYPPETQYF
TRBV27	TRBJ2-3	.	15	.	TGTGCCAGCAGTTTAGCTAGCAGTAGCCCAGATACGCAGTATTTT	CASSLASSSPDTQYF
TRBV6-5	TRBJ2-1	.	16	TRBD2	TGTGCCAGCAGTTACAGTGTCAGCGGGGGGAGCAATGAGCAGTTCTTC	CASSYSVSGGSNEQFF
TRBV9	TRBJ2-7	few	14	TRBD2	TGTGCCAGCAGCGGAGCGGGGGGTTCCTACGAGCAGTACTTC	CASSGAGGSYEQYF
TRBV11-2	TRBJ1-1	.	15	.	TGTGCCAGCAGCTTAGGTCCGGCAATGAACACTGAAGCTTTCTTT	CASSLGPAMNTEAFF
TRBV6-5	TRBJ2-7	once	14	TRBD2	TGTGCCAGCAGTTACGGGGGAGGGAGCTACGAGCAGTACTTC	CASSYGGGSYEQYF
TRBV19	TRBJ2-3	few	16	TRBD2	TGTGCCAGTAGTCAACCGGGACTAGCGTACACAGATACGCAGTATTTT	CASSQPGLAYTDTQYF
TRBV13	TRBJ2-1	few	14	.	TGTGCCAGCAGCCTCCACGCCCAGGGACGTTCGCAGTTCTTC	CASSLHAQGRSQFF
TRBV19	TRBJ2-1	.	17	.	TGTGCCAGTAGTCATGCCCTCGGGGGACCGTTGGGGAATGAGCAGTTCTTC	CASSHALGGPLGNEQFF
TRBV15	TRBJ2-7	.	13	.	TGTGCCACCAGCGGCCGTCACCTCTACGAGCAGTACTTC	CATSGRHLYEQYF
TRBV7-9	TRBJ1-1	few	14	.	TGTGCCAGCAGCGCGGAACAGGCAGAGAGTGGCGCTTTCTTT	CASSAEQAESGAFF
TRBV27	TRBJ1-5	.	14	TRBD1	TGTGCCAGCAGTCTCACAGGGGAGGGTCAGCCCCAGCATTTT	CASSLTGEGQPQHF
TRBV29-1	TRBJ2-2	.	14	.	TGCAGCGTGCAGGGACCGACGAACACCGGGGAGCTGTTTTTT	CSVQGPTNTGELFF
TRBV7-9	TRBJ1-2	few	12	.	TGTGCCAGCAGTGACGGCACCTATGGCTACACCTTC	CASSDGTYGYTF
TRBV6-5	TRBJ2-1	.	14	.	TGTGCCAGCACCCCAGGATCCTCCTACAATGAGCAGTTCTTC	CASTPGSSYNEQFF
TRBV4-2	TRBJ1-5	.	16	.	TGTGCCAGCAGCCAGACTCACCAATATAGCAATCAGCCCCAGCATTTC	CASSQTHQYSNQPQHF
TRBV10-3	TRBJ1-2	.	13	.	TGTGCCATCAGTCCAGGGGCAGTAAATGGCTACACCTTC	CAISPGAVNGYTF
TRBV5-1	TRBJ2-1	few	15	.	TGCGCCAGCAGCTTGGTATGGGGCAGGGACGATGAGCAGTTCTTC	CASSLVWGRDDEQFF
TRBV5-4	TRBJ1-1	.	13	.	TGTGCCAGCAGCTGGAGGTTGAACACTGAAGCTTTCTTT	CASSWRLNTEAFF
TRBV7-8	TRBJ1-2	.	11	.	TGTGCCAGCAGCTCTATCTATGGCTACACCTTC	CASSSIYGYTF
TRBV27	TRBJ2-1	.	13	.	TGTGCCAGCAGTTTAGGAGGGTCGAATGAGCAGTTCTTC	CASSLGGSNEQFF
TRBV7-9	TRBJ2-3	.	16	TRBD2	TGTGCCAGCACGGCTCTAGCGGAGACTAGCACAGATACGCAGTATTTT	CASTALAETSTDTQYF
TRBV29-1	TRBJ2-1	.	11	.	TGCAGCGTTGGATCGGGCTATGAGCAGTTCTTC	CSVGSGYEQFF
TRBV29-1	TRBJ1-1	.	14	.	TGCAGCGTTGAATCTCAGGGCGTAGGCACTGAAGCTTTCTTT	CSVESQGVGTEAFF
TRBV28	TRBJ2-7	once	11	.	TGTGCCAGCAGTGTTACCTACGAGCAGTACTTC	CASSVTYEQYF
TRBV30	TRBJ2-1	.	14	.	TGTGCCTGGGACCCGGGTGCTAGTTACAATGAGCAGTTCTTC	CAWDPGASYNEQFF
TRBV7-9	TRBJ2-2	few	18	TRBD2	TGTGCCAGCAGCCCCCGAGGGGCTAGCGGGGGCCTCACCGGGGAGCTGTTTTTT	CASSPRGASGGLTGELFF
TRBV6-6	TRBJ1-6	.	14	TRBD1	TGTGCCAGCAGCCAGGGGGCAGAAAGGTCACCCCTCCACTTT	CASSQGAERSPLHF
TRBV30	TRBJ1-2	.	14	TRBD1	TGTGCCTGGAGTGGGGACAGACATAACTATGGCTACACCTTC	CAWSGDRHNYGYTF
TRBV5-1	TRBJ2-7	.	14	.	TGCGCCAGCAGCTTGACAGGGCAGACATACGAGCAGTACTTC	CASSLTGQTYEQYF
TRBV7-6	TRBJ2-5	.	12	.	TGTGCCAGCAGCCCCACCCAAGAGACCCAGTACTTC	CASSPTQETQYF
TRBV5-1	TRBJ2-2	few	11	.	TGCGCCTCCGAGTTGGCCGGGGAGCTGTTTTTT	CASELAGELFF
TRBV13	TRBJ2-3	few	11	.	TGTGCCAGCAGCTTAGCGGGGACGCAGTATTTT	CASSLAGTQYF
TRBV29-1	TRBJ1-5	.	13	.	TGCAGCGTTGATTTGGGGAATGGTCAGCCCCAGCATTTT	CSVDLGNGQPQHF
TRBV27	TRBJ1-5	.	13	.	TGTGCCAGCAAAGGCGGGAGCGGTCAGCCCCAGCATTTT	CASKGGSGQPQHF
TRBV30	TRBJ1-2	.	13	TRBD1	TGTGCCTGGATGAAGGGGGCAGTCTATGGCTACACCTTC	CAWMKGAVYGYTF
TRBV2	TRBJ1-2	.	10	.	TGTGCCTCCAGTGCCTATGGCTACACCTTC	CASSAYGYTF
TRBV11-2	TRBJ2-3	few	12	.	TGTGCCAGCAGCTTAGGCATTAGGGGGCAGTATTTT	CASSLGIRGQYF
TRBV15	TRBJ1-6	few	19	TRBD1	TGTGCCACCAGCACCCTCCTAACAGGGGATGAGCCTTATAATTCACCCCTCCACTTT	CATSTLLTGDEPYNSPLHF
TRBV7-9	TRBJ2-3	few	11	TRBD1	TGTGCCAGCAGCTTGGACAGGGCGGCGTATTTT	CASSLDRAAYF
TRBV30	TRBJ1-2	.	15	TRBD1	TGTGCCTGGTGGGACGACAGGGGGGATTTCTATGGCTACACCTTC	CAWWDDRGDFYGYTF
TRBV5-1	TRBJ2-7	.	12	.	TGCGCCAGCAGCTTGGGAAACTACGAGCAGTACTTC	CASSLGNYEQYF
TRBV29-1	TRBJ2-1	.	13	.	TGCAGCGTTACAGGGCTCAACTACAATGAGCAGTTCTTC	CSVTGLNYNEQFF
TRBV29-1	TRBJ2-5	.	18	TRBD2	TGCAGCGTTCCAATCCGTCGAAGTACTAGCGGGGGCCAAGAGACCCAGTACTTC	CSVPIRRSTSGGQETQYF
TRBV5-6	TRBJ2-5	.	13	.	TGTGCCAGCAGCTTGGGGAGGGAAGAGACCCAGTACTTC	CASSLGREETQYF
TRBV14	TRBJ2-7	few	16	.	TGTGCCAGCAGCCAAGACCCCGGGGTTCGACCCTACGAGCAGTACTTC	CASSQDPGVRPYEQYF
TRBV11-1	TRBJ2-1	.	15	.	TGTGCCAGCAGCTCTACGGTTCTCCGGGGCAATGAGCAGTTCTTC	CASSSTVLRGNEQFF
TRBV7-9	TRBJ2-1	.	15	.	TGTGCCAGCAGTAAAATAATTGGACAGAAAATACACCAGTTCTTC	CASSKIIGQKIHQFF